The 23 T cell receptor beta chains in this list originate from one sample, sequenced in a study of blood T cell repertoires in COVID-19. The data were produced by immunoSEQ multiplex PCR, yet TCRdb's version contains in-frame clones alone and is incomplete. The sample carries fewer than 250,000 clones, 65% to 90% recorded once. The sample taken for sequencing was peripheral blood. The receptors were sampled from a woman between 65 and 79 years old with acute or convalescent COVID-19.

The CDR3 is CASSWGQGKYTIYF. The CDR3 coding sequence is TGCGCCAGCAGCTGGGGACAGGGGAAATACACCATATATTTT. The chain employs TRBV5-1 and TRBJ1-3, with TRBD1 matching 10 bases. Per germline, CDR1 SGHRS and CDR2 YFSETQ. Losses at the gene ends were 3 bases for V and 8 bases for J; bases not matched to a gene: 5. The length of the CDR3 is 14 residues.

There are many counts of this clone. V gene TRBV7-9 combines with J gene TRBJ2-7; no clear D gene. The CDR3 covers 12 residues. Germline lookup yields CDR1 SEHNR and CDR2 FQNEAQ (reference sequence). V gave up 0 bases and J gave up 7 bases, with 7 bases separating them. CDR3 DNA sequence: TGTGCCAGCAGCTTAGCGCCCGGGGAGCAGTACTTC. Residues: CASSLAPGEQYF.

The chain employs TRBV7-2 and TRBJ2-1; D gene uncertain. The CDR3 sequence is 14 residues long. In germline, CDR1 is SGHTA, CDR2 FQGNSA. Trimming cost V 5 bases and J 4 bases, with 12 bases left between them. CDR3 region: CASSPPGRYNEQFF. The DNA of the CDR3 is TGTGCCAGCAGCCCCCCAGGAAGGTACAATGAGCAGTTCTTC.

V and J are TRBV7-2 and TRBJ2-7; D not resolved. Germline V gives CDR1 SGHTA, CDR2 FQGNSA. Trimming took 3 bases from V and 3 from J, leaving 9 bases between them. CDR3 length: 13 amino acids. CDR3 DNA sequence: TGTGCCAGCAGCTTTCAACACCGCTACGAGCAGTACTTC. Encoded protein: CASSFQHRYEQYF.

V usage is TRBV7-2 and J usage is TRBJ1-4; TRBD1 matches 9 bases. The CDR3 consists of 16 residues. CDR1 and CDR2 from the germline V gene are SGHTA and FQGNSA. Trimming cost V 1 base and J 3 bases; bases outside gene matches: 3. The CDR3 DNA is TGTGCCAGCAGCTTAGTTCGACAGGGGGCTAATGAAAAACTGTTTTTT. Translating gives CASSLVRQGANEKLFF. The full variable domain, completed using reference TRBV7-2 and TRBJ1-4, is GAGVSQSPSNKVTEKGKDVELRCDPISGHTALYWYRQSLGQGLEFLIYFQGNSAPDKSGLPSDRFSAERTGGSVSTLTIQRTQQEDSAVYLCASSLVRQGANEKLFFGSGTQLSVL.

Worth noting for this clone: Other DNA sequences within the sample encode an identical CDR3. The chain is built from TRBV7-2 and TRBJ1-6, with 7 bases that match TRBD1. Trimming took 5 bases from V and 2 from J; bases not matched to a gene: 3. The CDR3 runs to 15 residues. CDR1 is SGHTA, CDR2 FQGNSA, per germline. The CDR3 sequence: CASSPGGPYNSPLHF. For the CDR3, the DNA is TGTGCCAGCAGCCCAGGGGGGCCCTATAATTCACCCCTCCACTTT.

The chain is built from TRBV7-2 and TRBJ1-5; D might be TRBD1 (5 bases). Trimming shortened V by 1 base and J by 0 bases, and 13 bases separated the two germline ends. Per germline, CDR1 SGHTA and CDR2 FQGNSA. This CDR3 is 17 amino acids long. The CDR3 sequence is CASSLVTGSYSNQPQHF. The CDR3 DNA is TGTGCCAGCAGCTTAGTCACAGGCAGCTATAGCAATCAGCCCCAGCATTTT.

The chain has TRBV27 and TRBJ2-3; unclear D gene. The V gene's germline CDR1 is MNHEY and CDR2 SMNVEV (reference sequence). V lost 4 bases, J lost 2 bases, and 10 bases lay in between. There are 14 residues in the CDR3. In nucleotides, the CDR3 is TGTGCCAGCAGTTATCGGTCCCCCACAGATACGCAGTATTTT. Encoded protein: CASSYRSPTDTQYF.

The chain combines TRBV9 with TRBJ1-6; D unresolved. The germline V gene has CDR1 SGDLS and CDR2 YYNGEE. Between the trimmed V and J ends, which lost 2 bases and 9 bases, there was a span of 15 bases. The CDR3 runs 15 residues. The CDR3 region is CASSVSAVGSSPLHF. In DNA form, the CDR3 reads TGTGCCAGCAGCGTCTCTGCCGTCGGGAGTTCACCCCTCCACTTT.

V is TRBV7-9 and J is TRBJ1-2, with D maybe TRBD1 (6 bases). The CDR3 consists of 16 residues. V lost 1 base and J lost 2, with 14 bases in between. Germline loops: CDR1 SEHNR, CDR2 FQNEAQ (reference sequence). The CDR3 DNA is TGTGCCAGCAGCTTAGTTGAGGACAGACCAAACTATGGCTACACCTTC. Protein: CASSLVEDRPNYGYTF.

The chain joins TRBV7-2 to TRBJ2-4, with 7 nucleotides matching TRBD2. V shed 5 bases, J shed 9 bases, and the junction held 13 bases outside the gene matches. Germline V gene lookup returns CDR1 SGHTA and CDR2 FQGNSA. This CDR3 spans 15 amino acids. CDR3 sequence: CASSPGPGRGVIQYF. The CDR3 nucleotides read TGTGCCAGCAGCCCCGGACCAGGCCGGGGGGTCATTCAGTACTTC.

V and J are TRBV4-1 and TRBJ2-1; the match to TRBD2 covers 7 bases. The V segment lost 4 bases and the J segment 5 bases; nucleotides outside the gene matches: 14. This CDR3 has 17 amino acids. Germline-derived CDR1 and CDR2 are MGHRA and YSYEKL. CDR3 region: CASSRTPTQRGHNEQFF. The CDR3 bases are TGCGCCAGCAGCCGAACCCCGACGCAGCGGGGACACAATGAGCAGTTCTTC.

CDR3 sequence reads: CASRSGLSGSYEQYF. CDR3 bases: TGTGCCAGCAGGTCCGGACTATCGGGGTCCTACGAGCAGTACTTC. This chain uses TRBV2 with TRBJ2-7; D may be TRBD2 (6 bases). Looked up from germline, CDR1 is SNHLY and CDR2 is FYNNEI. V dropped 6 bases and J dropped 1 base, with 16 bases sitting between them. This CDR3 has 15 residues. Full variable domain (rest looked up from reference TRBV2 and TRBJ2-7): EPEVTQTPSHQVTQMGQEVILRCVPISNHLYFYWYRQILGQKVEFLVSFYNNEISEKSEIFDDQFSVERPDGSNFTLKIRSTKLEDSAMYFCASRSGLSGSYEQYFGPGTRLTVT.

The V call is TRBV27, the J call TRBJ2-7, with TRBD1 as a possible D gene (5 bases). The germline V gene encodes CDR1 MNHEY and CDR2 SMNVEV (reference sequence). Trimming shortened V by 7 bases and J by 6 bases, and 19 bases separated the two germline ends. This CDR3 contains 14 residues. In DNA, the CDR3 is TGTGCCAGCAAAACCCTCGGCTATCAGGGCGAGCAGTACTTC. The encoded protein is CASKTLGYQGEQYF.

The rearrangement uses TRBV29-1 and TRBJ2-5; possibly TRBD2 for D (6 bases). This CDR3 spans 13 amino acids. CDR1 is SQVTM and CDR2 is ANQGSEA in the germline V gene. V lost 4 bases, J lost 5 bases, and 14 bases lay in between. CDR3 bases: TGCAGCGTTGCCGGGGGTGAGATGGAGACCCAGTACTTC. It yields the protein CSVAGGEMETQYF.

The rearrangement joins TRBV6-6 to TRBJ2-3, with D possibly being TRBD2 (5 bases). The CDR3 loop spans 15 amino acids. Trimming cost V 5 bases and J 4 bases, with 16 bases left between them. CDR1 MNHNY and CDR2 SVGAGI come from the germline V gene (reference sequence). The CDR3 DNA reads TGTGCCAGCAGTAAGAGGACCCTCGGGGCAGATACGCAGTATTTT. This gives the protein CASSKRTLGADTQYF.

This clone was picked up one time. The chain uses TRBV30 and TRBJ1-4; 7 nucleotides line up with TRBD1. With V trimmed by 3 bases and J by 4 bases, 11 bases remained unmatched. Germline CDR1 reads GTSNPN; CDR2 reads SVGIG (reference sequence). This CDR3 has 16 amino acids. The CDR3 sequence is CAWRTGLGGFNEKLFF. CDR3 sequence (DNA): TGTGCCTGGAGGACAGGGCTAGGGGGTTTTAATGAAAAACTGTTTTTT. Combining the CDR3 with reference TRBV30 and TRBJ1-4 gives the whole variable domain SQTIHQWPATLVQPVGSPLSLECTVEGTSNPNLYWYRQAAGRGLQLLFYSVGIGQISSEVPQNLSASRPQDRQFILSSKKLLLSDSGFYLCAWRTGLGGFNEKLFFGSGTQLSVL.

The V call is TRBV7-9, the J call TRBJ2-5, with 8 bases identical to TRBD2. V shed 3 bases, J shed 4 bases, and the junction held 7 bases outside the gene matches. CDR3 length equals 15 residues. CDR1 is SEHNR and CDR2 is FQNEAQ in the germline V gene (reference sequence). For the CDR3, the DNA is TGTGCCAGCAGCTTCCGGGCGGCGGGAGGAGAGACCCAGTACTTC. Its protein product is CASSFRAAGGETQYF.

This rearrangement joins TRBV6-2 or TRBV6-3 to TRBJ2-1, with 15 bases matching TRBD2. Germline assignment: CDR1 MNHEY and CDR2 SVGEGT. Unmatched junction bases numbered 12, after V lost 5 bases and J lost 4 bases. The CDR3 sequence is 19 residues long. The CDR3 nucleotides read TGTGCCAGCAGTCCACGAAGGGGACTAGCGGGGGGTCCGTACAATGAGCAGTTCTTC. It translates to CASSPRRGLAGGPYNEQFF.

The DNA of the CDR3 is TGCGCCAGCAGTATGAACACTGAAGCTTTCTTT. Protein product: CASSMNTEAFF. V usage is TRBV5-1 and J usage is TRBJ1-1; D uncertain. CDR3 length: 11 amino acids. Looked up from germline, CDR1 is SGHRS and CDR2 is YFSETQ. V was shortened by 5 bases and J by 0 bases, with 2 bases between the two germline ends.

This clone was picked up one time. V and J are TRBV9 and TRBJ2-7, with TRBD2 matching over 13 bases. This CDR3 has 15 residues. Germline trimming cut 4 bases from V and 10 bases from J; bases unmatched to any gene: 11. From germline, CDR1 is SGDLS and CDR2 YYNGEE. The CDR3 coding sequence is TGTGCCAGCAGCCCCGGGACTAGCGGGGCCTCGAGACAGTACTTC. It codes for CASSPGTSGASRQYF.

A single count supports this clone. The chain joins TRBV5-1 to TRBJ1-3; the match to TRBD1 covers 8 bases. The CDR3 has 17 residues. With 4 bases clipped from V and 0 bases from J, the junction kept 9 bases outside the gene matches. Germline V gene lookup returns CDR1 SGHRS and CDR2 YFSETQ. CDR3 in amino acids: CASSPGTGGSSGNTIYF. Written as DNA, the CDR3 is TGCGCCAGCAGCCCCGGGACAGGCGGAAGCTCTGGAAACACCATATATTTT.

The chain joins TRBV27 to TRBJ1-1, with TRBD1 identical over 7 bases. Germline trimming cut 3 bases from V and 5 bases from J; bases unmatched to any gene: 6. The CDR3 loop spans 14 amino acids. Germline loops: CDR1 MNHEY, CDR2 SMNVEV (reference sequence). CDR3 DNA: TGTGCCAGCAGTTTCCTCAGGGGGAGGACTGAAGCTTTCTTT. This translates into CASSFLRGRTEAFF.